Reported below is one T cell receptor beta chain. Its specificity is not known. A much larger clone differs from this one at a single base, so this may be a read error. This record belongs to a study of T cells in Graves' hyperthyroidism and ophthalmopathy. Regarding the study as a whole: Peripheral blood also featured most of the thyroid clonotypes expanded above 0.001.

Diagnostic assessment was based on clinical symptoms, serum thyroxine and TRAb, thyroid ultrasound and orbital computed tomography. Authors of the study amplified TCR beta CDR3 regions from RNA transcripts. First-round RT-PCR of the TCR CDR3 relied on the HTBI primer set. TCRdb reprocessed the multiplex PCR reads with MiXCR, giving one entry per CDR3 protein. The sample lists a few hundred thousand distinct CDR3 sequences, 15% to 20% seen once, with 3% to 4% in the top ten. The CDR3 is made up of 13 amino acids. From germline, CDR1 is MGHRA and CDR2 YSYEKL. This chain connects TRBV4-1 to TRBJ1-1; a weak D match, TRBD1 (6 bases). This clonotype was sampled from a woman aged 18-35 years with Graves' hyperthyroidism. Sequenced: blood. CDR3 loop: CASSHQGNTEACF. DNA of the CDR3: TGCGCCAGCAGCCATCAGGGGAACACTGAAGCTTGCTTT.